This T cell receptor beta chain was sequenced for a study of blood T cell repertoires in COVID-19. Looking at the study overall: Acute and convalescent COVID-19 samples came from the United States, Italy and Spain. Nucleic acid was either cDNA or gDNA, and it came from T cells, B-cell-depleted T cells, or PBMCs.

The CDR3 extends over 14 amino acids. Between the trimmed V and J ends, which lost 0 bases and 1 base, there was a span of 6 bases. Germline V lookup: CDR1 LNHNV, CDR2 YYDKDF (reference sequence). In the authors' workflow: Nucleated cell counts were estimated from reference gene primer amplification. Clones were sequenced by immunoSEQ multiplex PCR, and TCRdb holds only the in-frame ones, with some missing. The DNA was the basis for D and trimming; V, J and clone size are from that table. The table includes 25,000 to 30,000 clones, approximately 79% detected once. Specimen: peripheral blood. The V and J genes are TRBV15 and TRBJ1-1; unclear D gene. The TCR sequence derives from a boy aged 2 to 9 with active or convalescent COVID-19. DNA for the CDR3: TGTGCCACCAGCAGAGAGAACAGGAACACTGAAGCTTTCTTT. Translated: CATSRENRNTEAFF.